The 4 T cell receptor beta chains listed next were all sequenced from one sample in a study of blood T cell repertoires in COVID-19. Profiling relied on immunoSEQ multiplex PCR, and the TCRdb table lists in-frame clones only, not all of them. The profile shows some 150,000 clones, around 83% of them singletons. What was sequenced was PBMCs or T cells enriched from blood (not recorded which). The receptors derive from a woman in her fifties or sixties in a cohort exposed to, infected with or recovered from COVID-19 (not recorded which).

This clone has only one observation. The V and J genes are TRBV19 and TRBJ2-6, with 10 bases lining up with TRBD2. Germline values: CDR1 LNHDA, CDR2 SQIVND (reference sequence). CDR3 length: 16 amino acids. Trimming removed 5 bases from V and 2 bases from J; junction bases left unmatched: 3. This CDR3 is CASSESGRAGANVLTF. The CDR3 nucleotides read TGTGCCAGTAGTGAAAGCGGGAGGGCTGGGGCCAACGTCCTGACTTTC. Looking up the rest from reference TRBV19 and TRBJ2-6 gives the full variable domain: DGGITQSPKYLFRKEGQNVTLSCEQNLNHDAMYWYRQDPGQGLRLIYYSQIVNDFQKGDIAEGYSVSREKKESFPLTVTSAQKNPTAFYLCASSESGRAGANVLTFGAGSRLTVL.

This chain joins TRBV13 and TRBJ2-3; 11 bases agree with TRBD2. After removal of 2 bases from V and 6 bases from J, the junction contained 16 bases not matched to a gene. In germline, CDR1 is PRHDT, CDR2 FYEKMQ (reference sequence). This CDR3 is 19 amino acids long. CDR3 nucleotides: TGTGCCAGCAGCTTACGGCTCGGTCTAGCGGGAGGCCGGGGCGATACGCAGTATTTT. Its translation: CASSLRLGLAGGRGDTQYF.

The J gene is TRBJ1-4, the V gene TRBV9; maybe TRBD1 (5 bases). CDR3 size: 16 residues. Trimming took off 3 bases at V and 6 bases at J, with 18 bases between the two ends. Germline-derived CDR1 and CDR2 are SGDLS and YYNGEE. The CDR3 coding sequence is TGTGCCAGCAGCGCGGATGCGGGGGGGGTGGATGAAAAACTGTTTTTT. Amino acids: CASSADAGGVDEKLFF.

This rearrangement joins TRBV19 to TRBJ2-7; 9 positions agree with TRBD1. This CDR3 contains 15 residues. V lost 10 bases and J lost 2; bases outside the gene matches: 12. The germline CDR1 and CDR2 sequences are LNHDA and SQIVND (reference sequence). Written as DNA, the CDR3 is TGTGCCACTAAACCGGGACAGGGACAGACCTACGAGCAGTACTTC. It is translated as CATKPGQGQTYEQYF. Based on the CDR3 plus reference TRBV19 and TRBJ2-7, the full variable domain is DGGITQSPKYLFRKEGQNVTLSCEQNLNHDAMYWYRQDPGQGLRLIYYSQIVNDFQKGDIAEGYSVSREKKESFPLTVTSAQKNPTAFYLCATKPGQGQTYEQYFGPGTRLTVT.